The present T cell receptor beta chain was sequenced within a study of radiotherapy plus CTLA-4 blockade in lung cancer (dated by TCRdb to the late 2010s). With regard to the full study: Among enrolled patients, about 19% had an objective response and 31% reached disease control.

In this study, focal radiation therapy paired with CTLA-4 blockade (ipilimumab) was tested in patients who had chemo-refractory metastatic non-small-cell lung cancer. Receptor amplification or capture employed the immunoSEQ multiplex PCR assay. In TCRdb, the immuneACCESS table is reduced to in-frame sequences with V and J assigned. These tables do not hold every clone; where another copy was compared, an unresolved V gene accounts for under half, and the others remain unexplained. In this sample the table shows around 45,000 clones, about 88% of which occur a single time. 7.8% of the sample rests with the top ten. This clone occurred a few times. The specificity of this receptor is unknown. No much larger clone is present one base from it, and per-base qualities are unavailable. Including cysteine and phenylalanine, the CDR3 has 15 amino acids. CDR3 DNA is the only sequence kept; it has 45 bases, read in frame from the first base. Trimmed from V: 5 bases; trimmed from J: 7 bases; junction bases lacking a gene match: 10. Per the germline V gene, MNHEY is the CDR1 and SVGAGI is the CDR2.

The paper's findings and limits, for the study overall: TCR clones derived from tumors expanded in peripheral blood after treatment with radiotherapy and ipilimumab. The strongest predictors of response were reported to be early dynamic shifts in blood T cell clones along with a rise in serum interferon-beta following radiation.

Sequenced material: peripheral blood, taken from a patient treated with radiotherapy plus ipilimumab. This receptor was taken from a human donor with non-small cell lung cancer whose response to radiotherapy plus ipilimumab could not be evaluated. The chain was built from TRBV6-5 and TRBJ2-1; 8 central bases correspond to TRBD1. CDR3 region: CASSLDRGIINEQFF. In nucleotides, the sequence is TGTGCCAGCAGTCTCGACAGGGGAATAATAAATGAGCAGTTCTTC.